This T cell receptor beta chain was identified during a study of cytomegalovirus exposure and HLA in healthy donors. V dropped 0 bases and J dropped 5 bases, with 19 bases sitting between them. This CDR3 has 17 amino acids. Germline lookup yields CDR1 MGHRA and CDR2 YSYEKL. Primers: 60 Vbeta forward and 13 Jbeta reverse. Produced via immunoSEQ multiplex PCR; TCRdb's table is partial and in-frame only. The repertoire has 150,000 or so clones, 80% of them found once; the top ten carry about a tenth. This clone was seen once. Additional DNA sequences in this sample encode the identical CDR3. The TCR sequence derives from a man between 18 and 29 years old in good health and CMV-seropositive. Sequencing used PBMCs. The gene calls are TRBV4-1 and TRBJ1-1; D is ambiguous. Here the CDR3 reads CASSQDSPYGLATEAFF. CDR3 in DNA: TGCGCCAGCAGCCAAGATTCCCCGTATGGGTTAGCAACTGAAGCTTTCTTT.